This T cell receptor (beta chain) was sequenced for a study of cytomegalovirus exposure and HLA in healthy donors. The study's findings and limits: The study dropped some indistinguishable V segments, TRBV6-2 and TRBV6-3 among them. A reported reduction in N-insertions relative to the roughly 710-donor mean was seen in an Asian-associated ancestry cluster in a later analysis. The study carried out a later analysis of TCR beta sequences. It associated 15,000 to 20,000 of them with specific HLA alleles at a false discovery rate of 0.05. Diagnosis of cytomegalovirus status made by the classifier reportedly showed high specificity and sensitivity.

With 60 Vbeta and 13 Jbeta primers, the PCR was carried out. Data came from immunoSEQ multiplex PCR; TCRdb stores just in-frame clones and leaves some out. Here the sample spans 200,000 to 250,000 clones, 76% being singletons. Trimming cost V 6 bases and J 0 bases, with 18 bases left between them. This CDR3 has 16 amino acids. The germline V gene encodes CDR1 SGHRS and CDR2 YFSETQ. Comments on this clone: Its antigen is currently unknown.

The TCR sequence derives from a man aged 18 to 29 in good health and CMV-seronegative. This sequence joins TRBV5-1 and TRBJ1-2, with D perhaps TRBD1 (5 bases). Sample: PBMCs. The CDR3 nucleotides read TGCGCCAGCACCCCGACAGTAGGGGCCACTAACTATGGCTACACCTTC. Translating gives CASTPTVGATNYGYTF.